The subject of this entry is one TCR beta chain. What it binds is unknown. The data derive from a study of cytomegalovirus exposure and HLA in healthy donors. Study-level results: Being productive about 87% or about 30% of the time was typical of most TCR beta V segments in an earlier analysis. A few CMV-associated chains were confirmed in vitro to be specific for CMV antigens. Analyzed later, association rates of TCRs varied across HLA loci, with DRB1 most and HLA-C fewest.

This PCR relied on a set of 60 Vbeta primers and 13 Jbeta primers. Generated by immunoSEQ multiplex PCR, the TCRdb table keeps only in-frame clones and is missing some. The listing records some 70,000 clones. The germline V gene encodes CDR1 KGHSH and CDR2 LQKENI. J was trimmed by 3 bases and V by 6 bases; bases with no gene match: 15. The CDR3 loop spans 18 amino acids. The receptor comes from a boy under 18 in good health and CMV-seronegative. The sample consisted of PBMCs. The rearrangement uses TRBV18 and TRBJ1-2, with 11 bases matching TRBD1. The CDR3 coding sequence is TGTGCCAGCTCGCAGACCGGGACAGGGGGGCGAGAAGACTATGGCTACACCTTC. Residues: CASSQTGTGGREDYGYTF.